These T cell receptor beta chains were read from a single sample in a study of shared clonotypes between healthy human individuals. Here immunoSEQ multiplex PCR was the method, and the copy in TCRdb shows in-frame clones only, minus some. The sample has a few hundred thousand clones, around 77% seen once. Sequenced material: PBMCs. The receptor source for this set is a woman aged 35 to 49 in good health. Some clones in this sample may be carry-over from other donors' samples. The CDR3 runs from the conserved cysteine through the conserved F or W. The D gene is left open where the match is weak. Clone size is stated in some rows and not others, as once, few, many or a class when expanded.

abundance	d_gene	v_gene	j_gene	CDR3aa	CDR3nt
-	-	TRBV29-1	TRBJ2-1	CSVDKGGSSYNEQFF	TGCAGCGTTGATAAGGGGGGTAGCTCCTACAATGAGCAGTTCTTC
once	-	TRBV11-2	TRBJ1-4	CASSGGTLEKLFF	TGTGCCAGCAGCGGCGGGACCCTTGAAAAACTGTTTTTT
-	TRBD1	TRBV9	TRBJ1-4	CASSVTGIREKLFF	TGTGCCAGCAGCGTGACAGGGATAAGGGAAAAACTGTTTTTT
-	-	TRBV5-1	TRBJ2-5	CASSFTEMETQYF	TGCGCCAGCAGCTTCACAGAGATGGAGACCCAGTACTTC
-	-	TRBV19	TRBJ2-5	CASSLGRGRPETQYF	TGTGCCAGTAGTTTAGGGCGGGGGCGACCGGAGACCCAGTACTTC
-	-	TRBV7-2	TRBJ2-5	CASSPTLALMYF	TGTGCCAGCAGCCCCACACTAGCTTTAATGTACTTC
-	-	TRBV7-8	TRBJ2-5	CASSLARGQSVTQYF	TGTGCCAGCAGCTTAGCCCGAGGACAGTCCGTGACCCAGTACTTC
-	TRBD2	TRBV6-4	TRBJ2-7	CASSEVAGAGYEQYF	TGTGCCAGCAGTGAAGTAGCGGGAGCGGGCTACGAGCAGTACTTC
-	-	TRBV7-9	TRBJ1-4	CASSLQGTDEKLFF	TGTGCCAGCAGCTTACAGGGTACGGATGAAAAACTGTTTTTT
-	-	TRBV5-5	TRBJ1-1	CASSLVPQNTEAFF	TGTGCCAGCAGCTTGGTACCCCAGAACACTGAAGCTTTCTTT
-	TRBD1	TRBV27	TRBJ2-7	CASSLYRGNEQYF	TGTGCCAGCAGTTTATACAGGGGTAACGAGCAGTACTTC
once	TRBD2	TRBV15	TRBJ2-5	CATSRGGSGSFQETQYF	TGTGCCACCAGCAGAGGGGGTAGCGGGAGTTTCCAAGAGACCCAGTACTTC
-	-	TRBV7-2	TRBJ2-3	CASSFSATDTQYF	TGTGCCAGCAGCTTTAGTGCCACAGATACGCAGTATTTT
-	TRBD2	TRBV7-2	TRBJ2-7	CASSSGTSGYEQYF	TGTGCCAGCAGCTCCGGGACTAGCGGCTACGAGCAGTACTTC
-	-	TRBV29-1	TRBJ2-2	CSVPRGTNTGELFF	TGCAGCGTCCCTAGAGGCACGAACACCGGGGAGCTGTTTTTT
-	-	TRBV5-1	TRBJ2-5	CASSPSTGSETQYF	TGCGCCAGCAGCCCTTCAACAGGGTCGGAGACCCAGTACTTC
-	TRBD1	TRBV5-1	TRBJ2-1	CASSLGGQGGNEQFF	TGCGCCAGCAGCTTGGGGGGACAGGGAGGTAATGAGCAGTTCTTC
-	TRBD1	TRBV7-8	TRBJ2-7	CASSLFLGQDYEQYF	TGTGCCAGCAGCTTATTTCTGGGACAGGACTACGAGCAGTACTTC
-	-	TRBV30	TRBJ2-7	CAQAGGTTYYEQYF	TGTGCCCAAGCAGGGGGGACGACGTACTACGAGCAGTACTTC
-	-	TRBV30	TRBJ2-3	CAWSQAGAPTDTQYF	TGTGCCTGGAGTCAAGCAGGGGCCCCCACAGATACGCAGTATTTT
-	TRBD2	TRBV28	TRBJ2-3	CASSLGRAGGGAQYF	TGTGCCAGCAGTTTAGGGAGAGCGGGAGGGGGTGCGCAGTATTTT
-	-	TRBV5-1	TRBJ2-7	CASSLEGGSEQYF	TGCGCCAGCAGCTTGGAGGGGGGAAGCGAGCAGTACTTC
-	TRBD1	TRBV5-1	TRBJ2-7	CASSREGGSSYEQYF	TGCGCCAGCAGCCGAGAAGGGGGCAGCTCCTACGAGCAGTACTTC
-	-	TRBV11-2	TRBJ2-7	CASSWGREQYF	TGTGCCAGCAGCTGGGGACGCGAGCAGTACTTC
-	TRBD2	TRBV28	TRBJ2-7	CASRKTSGRYEQYF	TGTGCCAGCAGAAAGACTAGCGGACGCTACGAGCAGTACTTC
-	TRBD1	TRBV29-1	TRBJ1-1	CSVENVETGGFAEAFF	TGCAGCGTTGAAAATGTAGAGACAGGGGGTTTCGCTGAAGCTTTCTTT
once	-	TRBV5-1	TRBJ2-7	CASSLDRTGFGQYF	TGCGCCAGCAGCTTGGATCGAACGGGCTTTGGGCAGTACTTC
-	-	TRBV27	TRBJ2-1	CASSLYSSLPLPEYNEQFF	TGTGCCAGCAGTTTATATTCCAGCCTACCCCTTCCCGAATACAATGAGCAGTTCTTC
once	TRBD1	TRBV5-4	TRBJ2-7	CASSLGGTGYGSEQYF	TGTGCCAGCAGCTTGGGGGGGACAGGGTATGGCTCCGAGCAGTACTTC
-	-	TRBV10-3	TRBJ1-1	CAISESGPGANTEAFF	TGTGCCATCAGTGAGTCGGGGCCGGGGGCGAACACTGAAGCTTTCTTT
-	-	TRBV6-5	TRBJ2-2	CASSPDQGTTGELFF	TGTGCCAGCAGCCCCGACCAGGGAACCACCGGGGAGCTGTTTTTT
-	-	TRBV18	TRBJ2-7	CASSRSGQEGQYF	TGTGCCAGCTCACGCTCAGGGCAAGAGGGGCAGTACTTC
-	-	TRBV7-9	TRBJ1-1	CASSSQMNTEAFF	TGTGCCAGCAGCTCACAGATGAACACTGAAGCTTTCTTT
-	-	TRBV30	TRBJ1-3	CAWSVTGRNTIYF	TGTGCCTGGAGTGTAACAGGCAGAAACACCATATATTTT
once	-	TRBV28	TRBJ1-2	CASSGRYYGYTF	TGTGCCAGCAGTGGGCGCTACTATGGCTACACCTTC
-	TRBD2	TRBV4-2	TRBJ2-5	CASSQDPPASGQETQYF	TGTGCCAGCAGCCAAGATCCCCCGGCTAGCGGGCAAGAGACCCAGTACTTC
-	-	TRBV6-1	TRBJ2-7	CASRKRRTYEQYF	TGTGCCAGCAGGAAGCGGAGAACCTACGAGCAGTACTTC
-	TRBD1	TRBV7-6	TRBJ2-1	CASSRSGLGQGYNEQFF	TGTGCCAGCAGCCGCAGCGGATTGGGACAGGGGTACAATGAGCAGTTCTTC
once	-	TRBV21-1	TRBJ2-2	CASSKNPTSGSRRTGELFF	TGTGCCAGCAGCAAAAACCCCACTAGCGGGAGCAGAAGGACCGGGGAGCTGTTTTTT
medium-sized	-	TRBV4-3	TRBJ2-3	CASSQEAIRTDTQYF	TGCGCCAGCAGCCAAGAGGCCATTCGCACAGATACGCAGTATTTT
-	-	TRBV7-9	TRBJ2-5	CASSFGGTDQETQYF	TGTGCCAGCAGCTTCGGGGGGACAGACCAAGAGACCCAGTACTTC
-	-	TRBV5-1	TRBJ1-1	CASSQQGLNTEAFF	TGCGCCAGCAGCCAACAGGGCCTAAACACTGAAGCTTTCTTT
-	-	TRBV7-9	TRBJ2-2	CASRGLTGELFF	TGTGCCAGCAGAGGCCTGACCGGGGAGCTGTTTTTT
-	-	TRBV30	TRBJ1-4	CAWARTTNEKLFF	TGTGCCTGGGCAAGGACTACTAATGAAAAACTGTTTTTT
-	-	TRBV29-1	TRBJ1-2	CSGAGNYGYTF	TGCAGCGGAGCAGGGAACTATGGCTACACCTTC
-	TRBD2	TRBV18	TRBJ2-2	CASSPNPIAGGTGELFF	TGTGCCAGCTCACCGAATCCTATAGCGGGAGGCACCGGGGAGCTGTTTTTT
-	TRBD1	TRBV9	TRBJ1-2	CASSPRTGTPRGYTF	TGTGCCAGCAGCCCCCGGACAGGGACTCCTCGTGGCTACACCTTC
-	TRBD1	TRBV2	TRBJ1-4	CASKQGAREKLFF	TGTGCCAGCAAACAGGGGGCACGCGAAAAACTGTTTTTT
-	-	TRBV5-4	TRBJ1-3	CASSLESAGNTIYF	TGTGCCAGCAGCTTGGAGTCGGCAGGAAACACCATATATTTT
-	-	TRBV21-1	TRBJ2-7	CASSIRDRSTYEQYF	TGTGCCAGCAGCATCCGGGACAGGTCCACCTACGAGCAGTACTTC
-	-	TRBV21-1	TRBJ2-7	CASTSGGLRLGEQYF	TGTGCCAGCACCTCGGGGGGGCTCCGACTTGGCGAGCAGTACTTC
-	-	TRBV7-3	TRBJ1-2	CASSSPGTVYGYTF	TGTGCCAGCAGCTCCCCCGGGACTGTATATGGCTACACCTTC
-	TRBD2	TRBV27	TRBJ2-7	CASSPGLAMYYEQYF	TGTGCCAGCAGTCCGGGACTAGCGATGTACTACGAGCAGTACTTC
-	-	TRBV15	TRBJ1-5	CATSRSEGAQHF	TGTGCCACCAGCAGATCCGAGGGGGCCCAGCATTTT
-	TRBD2	TRBV10-2	TRBJ2-3	CASSVQRTSTDTQYF	TGCGCCAGCAGTGTCCAGCGGACTAGTACAGATACGCAGTATTTT
-	TRBD1	TRBV11-2	TRBJ1-4	CASSSTGGPNEKLFF	TGTGCCAGCAGCTCAACAGGGGGACCGAATGAAAAACTGTTTTTT
-	-	TRBV6-6	TRBJ1-2	CASIRGSGRSYGYTF	TGTGCCAGCATCAGAGGTAGCGGACGGAGCTATGGCTACACCTTC
-	-	TRBV7-2	TRBJ2-3	CASSLALGGGDTQYF	TGTGCCAGCAGCTTAGCATTGGGCGGAGGGGATACGCAGTATTTT
-	-	TRBV19	TRBJ1-3	CASRRPGNTIYF	TGTGCCAGTAGGCGGCCCGGAAACACCATATATTTT